This T cell receptor beta chain was captured by sequencing in a study of cytomegalovirus exposure and HLA in healthy donors. On this clone itself: What it recognizes is unknown.

The PCR was carried out with 60 Vbeta primers and 13 Jbeta primers. The table came from immunoSEQ multiplex PCR; TCRdb's copy has only in-frame clones and leaves some out. The table shows roughly 110,000 clones, with around 73% occurring only once. Study results and caveats: A later analysis showed that HLA-associated TCR beta chains had undergone more clonal expansion than equally common others.

The TCR sequence derives from a man aged 30-40 years in good health and CMV-seronegative. Sample: PBMCs.

The CDR3 DNA reads TGTGCCAGCAGCTTAACGTCTTCCGGGACAGGACTTACAGAGGGTGAGCAGTTCTTC. It codes for CASSLTSSGTGLTEGEQFF. The genes are TRBV7-3 and TRBJ2-1; 8 bases are shared with TRBD1. Germline CDR1 and CDR2: SGHTA and FQGTGA. V shed 0 bases, J shed 9 bases, and the junction held 19 bases outside the gene matches. The CDR3 consists of 19 residues.